These 24 T cell receptor beta chains originate from one sample sequenced in a study of blood T cell repertoires in COVID-19. TCRdb's copy holds only in-frame clones and misses some; the assay was immunoSEQ multiplex PCR. This sample carries roughly 130,000 clones, approximately 80% of them seen once, and the ten largest clones take 16%. The specimen sequenced was peripheral blood. The receptors stem from a woman aged 50 to 60 with acute or convalescent COVID-19.

CDR3 sequence (DNA): TGTGCCTGGAGTGTAACTGGGGGGATCACTGAAGCTTTCTTT. Its translation is CAWSVTGGITEAFF. The V and J genes are TRBV30 and TRBJ1-1; D possibly corresponds to TRBD1 (5 bases). The CDR3 is 14 residues long. The V gene lost 0 bases and the J gene lost 4 bases, with 12 bases spanning the gap. Looked up from germline, CDR1 is GTSNPN and CDR2 is SVGIG (reference sequence). Supplemented by reference TRBV30 and TRBJ1-1, the full variable domain reads SQTIHQWPATLVQPVGSPLSLECTVEGTSNPNLYWYRQAAGRGLQLLFYSVGIGQISSEVPQNLSASRPQDRQFILSSKKLLLSDSGFYLCAWSVTGGITEAFFGQGTRLTVV.

J is TRBJ1-2 and V is TRBV12-3 or TRBV12-4; 7 nucleotides match TRBD1. The CDR3 is 13 residues long. Losses at the gene ends were 2 bases for V and 10 bases for J; bases not matched to a gene: 7. Here the CDR3 reads CASSLSGTAHYTF. CDR3 DNA: TGTGCCAGCAGTTTATCCGGGACAGCCCACTACACCTTC.

This clone showed up just once. The V gene is TRBV7-9, the J gene TRBJ2-7; tentative D call: TRBD2 (6 bases). Germline loops: CDR1 SEHNR, CDR2 FQNEAQ (reference sequence). V was clipped by 6 bases and J by 5 bases, with 14 bases between them. CDR3 size: 13 residues. CDR3 protein: CASSKGGVHEQYF. DNA of the CDR3: TGTGCCAGCAGTAAAGGAGGGGTGCACGAGCAGTACTTC.

V is TRBV2 and J is TRBJ1-6; D is unresolved. The V end lost 7 bases, the J end lost 3 bases, and 10 bases lay between the germline ends. CDR1 is SNHLY and CDR2 is FYNNEI in the germline V gene. CDR3 length: 14 residues. The CDR3 reads CASMNSIYNSPLHF. The CDR3, as DNA: TGTGCCAGCATGAACAGCATCTATAATTCACCCCTCCACTTT.

The chain employs TRBV19 and TRBJ2-7, with 7 bases aligning to TRBD1. The V gene's germline CDR1 is LNHDA and CDR2 SQIVND (reference sequence). The CDR3 extends over 15 amino acids. Unmatched junction bases numbered 11, after V lost 0 bases and J lost 9 bases. Written as DNA, the CDR3 is TGTGCCAGTAGTATAGAGTTGGGCAGGGGGTCGCGGCAGTACTTC. This sequence encodes CASSIELGRGSRQYF.

The chain uses TRBV15 and TRBJ1-6; D remains ambiguous. CDR3 length equals 15 residues. Looked up from germline, CDR1 is LNHNV and CDR2 is YYDKDF (reference sequence). Trimming pared 0 bases from V and 9 bases from J, leaving 12 bases between. CDR3 nucleotides: TGTGCCACCAGCAGAGATTCAGTAGAGGCTTCACCCCTCCACTTT. This sequence encodes CATSRDSVEASPLHF.

The gene calls are TRBV4-2 and TRBJ1-1; perhaps TRBD1 as D (6 bases). Trimming removed 4 bases at V and 1 base at J, with 13 bases between. The V gene's germline CDR1 is LGHNA and CDR2 YNFKEQ. This CDR3 has 15 residues. CDR3 residues: CASSPQTGPNTEAFF. The CDR3 DNA reads as TGTGCCAGCAGCCCCCAGACAGGCCCGAACACTGAAGCTTTCTTT.

The V gene is TRBV12-3 or TRBV12-4, the J gene TRBJ1-1; D is unresolved. Trimming left V 7 bases short and J 1 base short, with 10 bases between. This CDR3 comprises 13 residues. The CDR3 spells CASTKQTNTEAFF. The CDR3 DNA is TGTGCCAGCACCAAACAAACGAACACTGAAGCTTTCTTT.

V is TRBV6-1 and J is TRBJ2-7, with 8 bases that match TRBD1. The CDR3 is made up of 18 amino acids. CDR1 and CDR2 (germline): MNHNS, SASEGT. Trimming took 1 base from V and 5 from J; bases not matched to a gene: 16. In DNA form, the CDR3 reads TGTGCCAGCAGTGAAGTTCCCCTTCGGACAGGGAATTTGAACGAGCAGTACTTC. As protein: CASSEVPLRTGNLNEQYF.

This rearrangement joins TRBV29-1 to TRBJ2-1, with 9 nucleotides matching TRBD1. CDR3 length: 12 amino acids. Per the germline V gene, CDR1 is SQVTM and CDR2 is ANQGSEA. Germline trimming cut 6 bases from V and 12 bases from J; bases unmatched to any gene: 9. The CDR3: CSVDLQGATQFF. CDR3 nucleotides: TGCAGCGTCGACCTACAGGGGGCGACGCAGTTCTTC.

The chain is built from TRBV18 and TRBJ2-7; 12 bases match TRBD1. The CDR3 runs to 15 residues. CDR1 is KGHSH, CDR2 LQKENI, per germline. V was pared by 2 bases and J by 4 bases, with 3 bases of the junction left unmatched. In nucleotides, the CDR3 is TGTGCCAGCTCACCAGGGACAGGGGGCAGGTACGAGCAGTACTTC. Protein sequence: CASSPGTGGRYEQYF.

The chain uses TRBV3-1 (or the pseudogene TRBV3-2) and TRBJ1-6; no clear D gene. CDR3 length: 18 amino acids. Germline-derived CDR1 and CDR2 are LGHDT and YNNKEL (reference sequence). V lost 4 bases, J lost 0 bases, and 16 bases lay in between. Here the CDR3 reads CASSPQPGGSSYNSPLHF. DNA of the CDR3: TGTGCCAGCAGCCCCCAACCCGGAGGGAGCTCCTATAATTCACCCCTCCACTTT.

V usage is TRBV15 and J usage is TRBJ2-3, with 11 bases lining up with TRBD2. The V and J ends lost 2 bases and 4 bases, in that order; junction bases with no gene match: 5. Germline V gene data show CDR1 as LNHNV and CDR2 as YYDKDF (reference sequence). The CDR3 is 16 amino acids. Written as DNA, the CDR3 is TGTGCCACCAGCAGATCCGGGACTAGCGGATCAGATACGCAGTATTTT. This encodes CATSRSGTSGSDTQYF.

The V call is TRBV19, the J call TRBJ2-5; D gene ambiguous. V lost 6 bases to trimming and J lost 3 bases, with 11 bases between them. Germline CDR1 and CDR2: LNHDA and SQIVND (reference sequence). The length of the CDR3 is 13 residues. The CDR3 spells CASSRSPEETQYF. Here the CDR3 DNA reads TGTGCCAGTAGCCGGAGCCCCGAAGAGACCCAGTACTTC.

This clone has only a few counts. The V call is TRBV18, the J call TRBJ1-5; D perhaps matches TRBD1 (5 bases). Germline V gives CDR1 KGHSH, CDR2 LQKENI. The CDR3 is made up of 15 amino acids. Between the trimmed V and J ends, which lost 1 base and 4 bases, there was a span of 11 bases. The CDR3 protein is CASSPQQGLNQPQHF. In DNA form, the CDR3 reads TGTGCCAGCTCACCACAGCAGGGTTTAAATCAGCCCCAGCATTTT.

The gene calls are TRBV10-2 and TRBJ2-2, with TRBD1 matching 9 bases. J lost 1 base, V lost 10 bases, and 10 bases had no gene match. CDR3 length equals 16 residues. Germline assignment: CDR1 WSHSY and CDR2 SAAADI. CDR3 loop: CATFPPDRGNTGELFF. Here the CDR3 DNA reads TGCGCCACCTTTCCGCCGGACAGGGGGAACACCGGGGAGCTGTTTTTT.

This chain uses TRBV19 with TRBJ1-3; D call uncertain. Germline V gene sequence: CDR1 LNHDA, CDR2 SQIVND (reference sequence). V lost 1 base, J lost 3 bases, and 7 bases lay in between. The length of the CDR3 is 14 residues. The CDR3 here is CASSIAGYGNTIYF. CDR3 nucleotide sequence: TGTGCCAGTAGTATAGCGGGATATGGAAACACCATATATTTT.

The V call is TRBV6-5, the J call TRBJ1-1, with TRBD1 identical over 7 bases. Germline CDR1 is MNHEY and CDR2 is SVGAGI. Trimming at V came to 6 bases and at J to 3 bases, leaving 7 bases not matched to a gene. The CDR3 has 14 amino acids. Here the CDR3 reads CASRRRGSHTEAFF. The CDR3 DNA sequence: TGTGCCAGCAGACGCAGGGGGTCCCACACTGAAGCTTTCTTT.

The rearrangement uses TRBV10-3 and TRBJ1-1; D call uncertain. Per the germline V gene, CDR1 is ENHRY and CDR2 is SYGVKD. The germline V and J ends were trimmed by 10 bases and 0 bases, with 9 bases remaining between them. The CDR3 is 12 residues long. The CDR3 sequence is CATGGVNTEAFF. The CDR3 region has the DNA TGTGCCACAGGAGGAGTGAACACTGAAGCTTTCTTT.

The rearrangement links TRBV6-6 to TRBJ1-1; a weak D match, TRBD1 (5 bases). Trimming left V 10 bases short and J 1 base short, with 13 bases between. CDR3 length: 13 amino acids. Germline V lookup: CDR1 MNHNY, CDR2 SVGAGI (reference sequence). CDR3 loop: CATRETGNTEAFF. The DNA of the CDR3 is TGTGCCACCAGGGAAACAGGGAACACTGAAGCTTTCTTT.

The chain employs TRBV10-3 and TRBJ2-1, with D unclear. Trimming cost V 3 bases and J 2 bases, with 5 bases left between them. The CDR3 spans 13 residues. Per germline, CDR1 ENHRY and CDR2 SYGVKD. The CDR3 loop reads CAISDSTYNEQFF. The CDR3 DNA sequence: TGTGCCATCAGTGACAGTACCTACAATGAGCAGTTCTTC.

This clone was counted between two and nine times. This chain uses TRBV29-1 with TRBJ1-1; D possibly corresponds to TRBD1 (5 bases). The CDR3 extends over 11 amino acids. The germline V and J ends were trimmed by 3 bases and 4 bases, with 6 bases remaining between them. Germline V lookup: CDR1 SQVTM, CDR2 ANQGSEA. Here the CDR3 reads CSVDRATEAFF. Here the CDR3 DNA reads TGCAGCGTTGACAGGGCCACTGAAGCTTTCTTT.

J is TRBJ1-2 and V is TRBV30; 10 positions agree with TRBD1. CDR3 length: 23 amino acids. The V gene's germline CDR1 is GTSNPN and CDR2 SVGIG (reference sequence). Trimming removed 3 bases from V and 5 bases from J; junction bases left unmatched: 33. The CDR3 is CAWSTRSKITKATRTGGFYGYTF. The CDR3 region has the DNA TGTGCCTGGAGCACGAGAAGTAAGATTACCAAAGCGACGAGGACAGGGGGTTTTTATGGCTACACCTTC.

V usage is TRBV12-5 and J usage is TRBJ1-1; 9 bases fit TRBD1. The germline CDR1 and CDR2 sequences are LGHNT and FRNRAP. J was trimmed by 3 bases and V by 6 bases; bases with no gene match: 5. The CDR3 has 14 amino acids. CDR3 region: CASGTQGADTEAFF. In DNA form, the CDR3 reads TGTGCTAGTGGAACACAGGGGGCTGACACTGAAGCTTTCTTT. Full variable domain (outside the CDR3, taken from reference TRBV12-5 and TRBJ1-1): DARVTQTPRHKVTEMGQEVTMRCQPILGHNTVFWYRQTMMQGLELLAYFRNRAPLDDSGMPKDRFSAEMPDATLATLKIQPSEPRDSAVYFCASGTQGADTEAFFGQGTRLTVV.